The 25 T cell receptor beta chains reported below all come from one sample, sequenced in a study of PD-1 blockade in classical Hodgkin lymphoma. Time point indicated: cycle 4 day 1 (C4D1), after less than 7 weeks of nivolumab. Exposure to brentuximab vedotin varied, and each patient had relapsed following autologous stem cell transplantation. Investigators isolated CD4+ T cells from thawed PBMCs through magnetic negative selection. Only in-frame clones appear in the TCRdb table, and some are missing; sequencing was by immunoSEQ multiplex PCR. Of about 13,000 clones in the sample, about 79% were seen once. The sample in question was CD4+ T cells from blood, obtained before the fourth cycle of nivolumab. These receptors were taken from a human donor with classical Hodgkin lymphoma.

This sequence joins TRBV30 and TRBJ2-6; D gene uncertain. Germline CDR1 and CDR2: GTSNPN and SVGIG (reference sequence). V shed 6 bases and J shed 0 bases, with 9 bases lying between them. The CDR3 covers 14 residues. The DNA of the CDR3 is TGTGCCTGCAAGACATACTCTGGGGCCAACGTCCTGACTTTC. Translated, it gives CACKTYSGANVLTF. Together with reference TRBV30 and TRBJ2-6, the CDR3 gives the full variable domain: SQTIHQWPATLVQPVGSPLSLECTVEGTSNPNLYWYRQAAGRGLQLLFYSVGIGQISSEVPQNLSASRPQDRQFILSSKKLLLSDSGFYLCACKTYSGANVLTFGAGSRLTVL.

This clone was recorded once. The gene calls are TRBV5-6 and TRBJ2-3; TRBD2 is a possible D gene (7 bases). With 5 bases removed from V and 1 base from J, the gap between germline ends came to 14 bases. There are 15 residues in the CDR3. From germline, CDR1 is SGHDT and CDR2 YYEEEE. This chain's CDR3 is CASSFRRGRTDTQYF. CDR3 in DNA: TGTGCCAGCAGTTTCAGGCGGGGGCGCACAGATACGCAGTATTTT.

The V and J genes are TRBV4-3 and TRBJ1-3; D is undetermined. V was shortened by 0 bases and J by 5 bases, with 5 bases between the two germline ends. The CDR3 consists of 13 residues. CDR1 is LGHNA and CDR2 is YSLEER in the germline V gene. CDR3 amino acids: CASSQDPRNTIYF. The CDR3 coding sequence is TGCGCCAGCAGCCAAGATCCCCGAAACACCATATATTTT.

The chain combines TRBV5-1 with TRBJ2-1; a weak D match, TRBD2 (5 bases). Germline V CDR1 and CDR2: SGHRS, YFSETQ. The CDR3 spans 16 residues. V was shortened by 0 bases and J by 6 bases, with 16 bases between the two germline ends. Written as DNA, the CDR3 is TGCGCCAGCAGCTTGGATCCTAGCCTAATAGGCAATGAGCAGTTCTTC. Translation gives CASSLDPSLIGNEQFF.

For the CDR3, the DNA is TGCGCCAGCAGCCTTCTTCGAACCGGGGAGCTGTTTTTT. Protein: CASSLLRTGELFF. The chain is built from TRBV4-3 and TRBJ2-2; D unresolved. The germline V gene has CDR1 LGHNA and CDR2 YSLEER. The CDR3 spans 13 residues. V lost 4 bases and J 5 bases, leaving 8 bases between the germline ends.

The gene calls are TRBV18 and TRBJ1-1; 7 nucleotides agree with TRBD1. CDR1 KGHSH and CDR2 LQKENI come from the germline V gene. This CDR3 has 14 amino acids. V was pared by 2 bases and J by 3 bases, with 3 bases of the junction left unmatched. CDR3 nucleotides: TGTGCCAGCTCACCAGGCAGGGGGTACACTGAAGCTTTCTTT. Translating gives CASSPGRGYTEAFF.

The gene calls are TRBV7-7 and TRBJ2-2; TRBD1 or TRBD2 may be the D gene (5 bases each). CDR1 is SSHAT, CDR2 FNYEAQ, per germline (reference sequence). The V end lost 5 bases, the J end lost 4 bases, and 23 bases lay between the germline ends. The CDR3 loop spans 18 amino acids. The CDR3 sequence is CASSVRDGFFQTTGELFF. The DNA of the CDR3 is TGTGCCAGCAGCGTCCGGGACGGTTTTTTCCAAACCACCGGGGAGCTGTTTTTT. The full variable domain, in which reference TRBV7-7 and TRBJ2-2 provide the parts outside the CDR3, is GAGVSQSPRYKVTKRGQDVTLRCDPISSHATLYWYQQALGQGPEFLTYFNYEAQPDKSGLPSDRFSAERPEGSISTLTIQRTEQRDSAMYRCASSVRDGFFQTTGELFFGEGSRLTVL.

This rearrangement joins TRBV7-3 to TRBJ2-5; D is undetermined. Looked up from germline, CDR1 is SGHTA and CDR2 is FQGTGA. The CDR3 has 14 amino acids. The V and J ends lost 0 bases and 3 bases respectively, with 8 bases between them. The CDR3 sequence: CASSLTGTEETQYF. The CDR3, as DNA: TGTGCCAGCAGCTTAACGGGAACTGAAGAGACCCAGTACTTC.

The table lists this clone with a few counts. The chain uses TRBV7-2 and TRBJ2-2, with D possibly being TRBD1 (5 bases). Germline-derived CDR1 and CDR2 are SGHTA and FQGNSA. The CDR3 is made up of 14 amino acids. Trimming took off 3 bases at V and 1 base at J, with 6 bases between the two ends. The CDR3 spells CASSFGQNTGELFF. CDR3 nucleotides: TGTGCCAGCAGCTTTGGACAGAACACCGGGGAGCTGTTTTTT.

The chain employs TRBV28 and TRBJ2-3, with 9 bases matching TRBD1. The CDR3 sequence is 14 residues long. CDR1 MDHEN and CDR2 SYDVKM come from the germline V gene. After removal of 6 bases from V and 6 bases from J, the junction contained 7 bases not matched to a gene. As DNA, the CDR3 is TGTGCCAGCAGCTCACAGGGGGCGCGCGATACGCAGTATTTT. The encoded protein is CASSSQGARDTQYF. Using reference TRBV28 and TRBJ2-3 for the parts outside the CDR3, the full variable domain is DVKVTQSSRYLVKRTGEKVFLECVQDMDHENMFWYRQDPGLGLRLIYFSYDVKMKEKGDIPEGYSVSREKKERFSLILESASTNQTSMYLCASSSQGARDTQYFGPGTRLTVL.

The table lists this clone with a few counts. The CDR3 coding sequence is TGTGCCAGCAGCTTAGTCGGGAGCACCGGGGAGCTGTTTTTT. It translates to CASSLVGSTGELFF. J is TRBJ2-2 and V is TRBV11-3; D might be TRBD2 (6 bases). This CDR3 spans 14 amino acids. The V gene lost 1 base and the J gene lost 4 bases, with 7 bases spanning the gap. Germline lookup yields CDR1 SGHNT and CDR2 YENEEA.

Only one count was recorded for this clone. The V call is TRBV27, the J call TRBJ1-2; D remains unclear. V dropped 6 bases and J dropped 5 bases, with 16 bases sitting between them. From germline, CDR1 is MNHEY and CDR2 SMNVEV (reference sequence). The CDR3 sequence is 14 residues long. CDR3 region: CASRPTTGEYGYTF. CDR3 in DNA: TGTGCCAGCAGACCAACCACCGGGGAGTATGGCTACACCTTC.

The rearrangement joins TRBV11-1 to TRBJ2-7; D not certain. V lost 2 bases, J lost 2 bases, and 10 bases lay in between. The CDR3 is made up of 14 amino acids. Germline-derived CDR1 and CDR2 are SGHAT and FQDESV (reference sequence). As DNA, the CDR3 is TGTGCCAGCAGCTTACAGGTAGGGCCCTACGAGCAGTACTTC. It encodes CASSLQVGPYEQYF.

This chain uses TRBV30 with TRBJ1-1; D may be TRBD1 (5 bases). Germline V gives CDR1 GTSNPN, CDR2 SVGIG (reference sequence). With 0 bases removed from V and 3 bases from J, the gap between germline ends came to 8 bases. This CDR3 is 13 amino acids long. The CDR3 here is CAWSVGEYTEAFF. In nucleotides, the CDR3 is TGTGCCTGGAGTGTAGGGGAGTACACTGAAGCTTTCTTT.

The chain carries TRBV11-3 and TRBJ1-1; maybe TRBD1 (6 bases). This CDR3 is built from 12 residues. Germline CDR1 reads SGHNT; CDR2 reads YENEEA. V was pared by 6 bases and J by 3 bases, with 8 bases between. The CDR3 nucleotides are TGTGCCAGCAGACAGGGCTACACTGAAGCTTTCTTT. The encoded protein is CASRQGYTEAFF.

This clone was detected a few times. The rearrangement uses TRBV5-6 and TRBJ2-7; no clear D gene. V was cut by 4 bases and J by 6 bases, with 8 bases left in between. The germline V gene has CDR1 SGHDT and CDR2 YYEEEE. CDR3 size: 11 residues. The CDR3 protein is CASSVGFEQYF. CDR3 sequence (DNA): TGTGCCAGCAGCGTCGGATTCGAGCAGTACTTC.

Comments on this clone: One end of the junction varies from germline; a read error may be responsible. In DNA form, the CDR3 reads TGTGCCAGCAGCGCAACGACAGGGGGCAATCAGCTCCAGCATTTT. Its translation is CASSATTGGNQLQHF. The gene calls are TRBV9 and TRBJ1-5, with 10 bases fitting TRBD1. The CDR3 runs to 15 residues. Germline V CDR1 and CDR2: SGDLS, YYNGEE.

The chain is built from TRBV7-2 and TRBJ2-5; 10 bases agree with TRBD2. V was pared by 5 bases and J by 3 bases, with 9 bases of the junction left unmatched. Germline V gene lookup returns CDR1 SGHTA and CDR2 FQGNSA. The CDR3 extends over 16 amino acids. As DNA, the CDR3 is TGTGCCAGCAGCCCACTGACTAGCGGGTTCAAAGAGACCCAGTACTTC. Translating gives CASSPLTSGFKETQYF.

The V gene is TRBV14, the J gene TRBJ1-2; D possibly corresponds to TRBD1 (5 bases). Germline assignment: CDR1 SGHDN and CDR2 FVKESK. The ends were cut back, 4 bases at V and 4 bases at J, with 19 bases in the middle. This CDR3 has 16 residues. The CDR3 reads CASSRWATASFYGYTF. In nucleotides, the CDR3 is TGTGCCAGCAGCCGATGGGCGACAGCTTCATTCTATGGCTACACCTTC.

V gene TRBV7-2 combines with J gene TRBJ2-1; 8 bases align to TRBD1. Germline values: CDR1 SGHTA, CDR2 FQGNSA. The V and J ends lost 5 bases and 7 bases, in that order; junction bases with no gene match: 10. This CDR3 spans 15 amino acids. The CDR3 DNA sequence: TGTGCCAGCAGCCTAGACAGGGGCTCACAGAATGAGCAGTTCTTC. This translates into CASSLDRGSQNEQFF.

V is TRBV5-6 and J is TRBJ1-3; a weak D match, TRBD1 (5 bases). From germline, CDR1 is SGHDT and CDR2 YYEEEE. V dropped 0 bases and J dropped 11 bases, with 12 bases sitting between them. CDR3 length: 13 residues. The CDR3, as DNA: TGTGCCAGCAGCTTGGGACAGCCCTCCGCCATATATTTT. This encodes CASSLGQPSAIYF.

V usage is TRBV7-2 and J usage is TRBJ2-7; a possible D gene is TRBD2 (5 bases). The CDR3 length is 15 residues. Trimming shortened V by 4 bases and J by 2 bases, and 15 bases separated the two germline ends. The germline gives CDR1 SGHTA, CDR2 FQGNSA. Here the CDR3 reads CASSSDSVKTYEQYF. CDR3 nucleotides: TGTGCCAGCAGCTCGGACTCCGTCAAAACCTACGAGCAGTACTTC.

The V call is TRBV7-2, the J call TRBJ1-6; TRBD1 matches 8 bases. J gave up 4 bases and V 3 bases, and 5 bases lay outside the gene matches. Germline CDR1 reads SGHTA; CDR2 reads FQGNSA. The CDR3 has 16 residues. This CDR3 reads CASSFDRGPYNSPLHF. CDR3 nucleotide sequence: TGTGCCAGCAGCTTTGACAGGGGCCCGTATAATTCACCCCTCCACTTT.

This rearrangement joins TRBV5-1 to TRBJ2-2; 9 nucleotides agree with TRBD2. CDR3 length: 15 residues. V lost 1 base to trimming and J lost 6 bases; unmatched junction nucleotides: 4. The germline gives CDR1 SGHRS, CDR2 YFSETQ. CDR3 sequence reads: CASSLRTSAAGELFF. The CDR3 DNA reads as TGCGCCAGCAGCTTGCGGACTAGCGCGGCCGGGGAGCTGTTTTTT. The complete variable domain, with remaining parts taken from reference TRBV5-1 and TRBJ2-2, reads KAGVTQTPRYLIKTRGQQVTLSCSPISGHRSVSWYQQTPGQGLQFLFEYFSETQRNKGNFPGRFSGRQFSNSRSEMNVSTLELGDSALYLCASSLRTSAAGELFFGEGSRLTVL.

This clone turned up a few times. CDR3 bases: TGTGCCAGCCTGCAGGAGAGGTCTATCAGGACCGGGGAGCTGTTTTTT. This translates into CASLQERSIRTGELFF. V usage is TRBV2 and J usage is TRBJ2-2, with no clear D. This CDR3 contains 16 residues. Trimming cost V 8 bases and J 5 bases, with 21 bases left between them. The germline CDR1 and CDR2 sequences are SNHLY and FYNNEI.